This TCR beta chain was sequenced during a study of control samples from healthy donors and cancer patients. The assay was immunoSEQ multiplex PCR, and TCRdb's table has in-frame clones only and misses some. The sample consists of approximately 58,000 clones, about 89% of them appearing once. The germline V and J ends were trimmed by 5 bases and 2 bases, with 16 bases remaining between them. This CDR3 is built from 16 residues. From germline, CDR1 is LGHDT and CDR2 YNNKEL (reference sequence). The rearrangement links TRBV3-1 (or the pseudogene TRBV3-2) to TRBJ2-1; D may be TRBD1 (6 bases). Sequencing was carried out using PBMCs. The TCR was taken from an older woman with lung cancer. CDR3 loop: CASSDIRGRAYNEQFF. The CDR3 region has the DNA TGTGCCAGCAGCGACATCAGGGGCAGGGCCTACAATGAGCAGTTCTTC.